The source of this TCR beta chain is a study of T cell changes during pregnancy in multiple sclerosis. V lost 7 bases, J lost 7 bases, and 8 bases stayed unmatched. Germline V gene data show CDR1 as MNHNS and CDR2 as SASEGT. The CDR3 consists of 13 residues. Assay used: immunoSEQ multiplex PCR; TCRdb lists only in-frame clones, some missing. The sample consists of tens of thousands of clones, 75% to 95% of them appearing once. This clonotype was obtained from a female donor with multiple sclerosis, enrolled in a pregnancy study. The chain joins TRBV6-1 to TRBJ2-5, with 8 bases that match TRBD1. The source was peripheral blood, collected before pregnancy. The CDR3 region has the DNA TGTGCCAGCATCGCCCAGGGGGCAGGGACCCAGTACTTC. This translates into CASIAQGAGTQYF.